Below are 18 T cell receptor beta chains sequenced from a single sample in a study of T cell clonality in common variable immunodeficiency. Overall study results and limits: Reportedly, TCR beta sequences from common variable immunodeficiency showed fewer deletions and N-nucleotide insertions.

Generated by immunoSEQ multiplex PCR, the TCRdb table keeps only in-frame clones and is missing some. This repertoire holds 30,000 to 40,000 clones, and none appear only once. What these receptors recognize is not known. Source material: peripheral blood mononuclear cells. All receptors derive from a human donor with common variable immunodeficiency.

This clone was detected only a few times. The DNA ends 3 residues before the CDR3 does, and the rest of the CDR3 is filled in from the germline J gene. The chain combines TRBV30 with TRBJ1-5, with a tentative D call TRBD1 (5 bases). The V and J ends lost 8 bases and 3 bases respectively, with 17 bases between them. The CDR3 is 14 residues long. Germline V gene lookup returns CDR1 GTSNPN and CDR2 SVGIG (reference sequence). The DNA read from the CDR3 is TGTGCCAGTAGTATAAGGGGTATCAATCAGCCC. Amino acids: CASSIRGINQP. The whole CDR3 protein reads CASSIRGINQPQHF.

This clone was found many times. Partial CDR3 DNA: TGTGCCAGCTCACCCGCGGGGAACTCTTGGACTGAA. It codes for CASSPAGNSWTE. The entire CDR3 sequence reads CASSPAGNSWTEAFF. V gene TRBV18 combines with J gene TRBJ1-1, with D uncertain. The DNA ends 3 residues before the CDR3 does, and the rest of the CDR3 is filled in from the germline J gene. Germline CDR1 reads KGHSH; CDR2 reads LQKENI. Trimming removed 3 bases at V and 5 bases at J, with 16 bases between. This CDR3 spans 15 amino acids.

This clone was found many times. The CDR3 bases that were read are TGTGCCAGCAGCTTAGCTACAGGGGTATACGAG. Encoded protein: CASSLATGVYE. The CDR3 in its entirety is CASSLATGVYEQYF. This chain connects TRBV7-2 to TRBJ2-7, with 7 bases identical to TRBD1. The DNA ends 3 residues before the CDR3 does, and the rest of the CDR3 is filled in from the germline J gene. Germline loops: CDR1 SGHTA, CDR2 FQGNSA. The trim removed 0 bases at V and 4 bases at J, leaving 3 bases unmatched. This CDR3 comprises 14 residues.

This clone was detected ten times or more. The read gets to within 3 residues of the CDR3 end, and the germline J gene fills in the rest. V gene TRBV27 combines with J gene TRBJ1-1; 7 nucleotides align to TRBD1. The CDR3 consists of 12 residues. Germline lookup yields CDR1 MNHEY and CDR2 SMNVEV (reference sequence). CDR3 bases read: TGTGCCAGCGAAACTAGACAGGGAGAA. Translation gives CASETRQGE. Given in full, the CDR3 is CASETRQGEAFF.

To note about this clone: The read ends 3 residues early relative to the CDR3; the germline J gene fills the gap. This rearrangement joins TRBV5-1 to TRBJ2-1; 9 bases align to TRBD2. The CDR3 has 14 residues. Germline-derived CDR1 and CDR2 are SGHRS and YFSETQ. V was pared by 6 bases and J by 9 bases, with 10 bases of the junction left unmatched. CDR3 DNA (partial): TGCGCCAGCACCCCTGTGGTAGCGGGAGTTGAG. Translation gives CASTPVVAGVE. The whole CDR3 sequence reads CASTPVVAGVEQFF.

With respect to this clone: The sequence runs out 3 residues before the end of the CDR3; the remainder is reconstructed from the germline J gene. J is TRBJ1-2 and V is TRBV7-9, with D uncertain. Germline assignment: CDR1 SEHNR and CDR2 FQNEAQ (reference sequence). The CDR3 covers 15 residues. CDR3 loop: CASSLALSPPSGYTF. Partial CDR3 DNA: TGTGCCAGCAGCTTAGCGCTCAGTCCCCCTTCGGGC. Full variable domain (missing parts from reference TRBV7-9 and TRBJ1-2): DTGVSQNPRHKITKRGQNVTFRCDPISEHNRLYWYRQTLGQGPEFLTYFQNEAQLEKSRLLSDRFSAERPKGSFSTLEIQRTEQGDSAMYLCASSLALSPPSGYTFGSGTRLTVV.

In this sample, this clone turned up many times. Coverage ceases 3 residues before the CDR3 finishes, and the germline J gene fills in the end. The V call is TRBV30, the J call TRBJ1-1; no reliable D call. The V and J ends lost 4 bases and 3 bases respectively, with 12 bases between them. CDR1 is GTSNPN and CDR2 is SVGIG in the germline V gene (reference sequence). This CDR3 region has 13 residues. This CDR3 is CAWKYSVDTEAFF. The covered CDR3 bases are TGTGCCTGGAAGTATTCGGTGGACACTGAA.

As to this clone: With the read ending 3 residues before the CDR3 end, the germline J gene is used to fill in that end. This sequence joins TRBV19 and TRBJ2-7; 8 bases agree with TRBD2. CDR3 size: 15 residues. Trimming cost V 1 base and J 6 bases; bases outside gene matches: 8. From germline, CDR1 is LNHDA and CDR2 SQIVND (reference sequence). CDR3 DNA, as far as it was read: TGTGCCAGTAGTATAGGAGCGGGAGTTTGGAGCGAG. Protein: CASSIGAGVWSE. The CDR3 as a whole reads CASSIGAGVWSEQYF.

Turning to this clone: Read sequence stops 3 residues before the CDR3 end, and the germline J gene provides the missing end. The V call is TRBV19, the J call TRBJ2-7; no clear D. Germline loops: CDR1 LNHDA, CDR2 SQIVND (reference sequence). The CDR3 extends over 14 amino acids. The V end lost 1 base, the J end lost 2 bases, and 9 bases lay between the germline ends. CDR3 protein: CASSIGSTTYEQYF. The part of the CDR3 DNA that was read is TGTGCCAGTAGTATAGGAAGCACGACCTACGAG.

This clone has just a few counts. The CDR3 is cut off 3 residues early in the read; its end comes from the germline J gene. The rearrangement joins TRBV19 to TRBJ1-4; 8 bases align to TRBD1. The CDR3 has 15 amino acids. J was trimmed by 10 bases and V by 2 bases; bases with no gene match: 9. Germline values: CDR1 LNHDA, CDR2 SQIVND (reference sequence). The CDR3 protein is CASSIWAGGDGKLFF. The CDR3 bases that were read are TGTGCCAGTAGTATATGGGCAGGGGGCGATGGAAAA.

This clone ranks as medium-sized. Partial CDR3 DNA: TGTGCCAGCAGCTTAGGAGCGGGAGGAGGGGATACG. It encodes CASSLGAGGGDT. The full CDR3 is CASSLGAGGGDTQYF. The V call is TRBV5-5, the J call TRBJ2-3; 9 bases align to TRBD2. The read ends 3 residues before the CDR3 terminus; that terminus is restored from the germline J gene. CDR3 length: 15 residues. Looked up from germline, CDR1 is SGHKS and CDR2 is YYEKEE (reference sequence). V shed 2 bases, J shed 6 bases, and the junction held 7 bases outside the gene matches.

On this clone itself: The read terminates 3 residues ahead of where the CDR3 ends, so the germline J gene completes it. The rearrangement links TRBV19 to TRBJ2-5, with 14 positions matching TRBD2. CDR3 size: 16 residues. Per germline, CDR1 LNHDA and CDR2 SQIVND (reference sequence). Trimming took 7 bases from V and 4 from J; bases not matched to a gene: 8. CDR3 DNA, as far as it was read: TGTGCCAGTATCATGACTAGCGGGAGGGCCGGAGAGACC. This gives the protein CASIMTSGRAGET. The CDR3 in its entirety is CASIMTSGRAGETQYF.

This clone was counted ten times or more. The read falls 3 residues short of the CDR3 end, and the missing part is taken from the germline J gene. The chain joins TRBV5-6 to TRBJ1-5, with a weak D call TRBD1 (5 bases). From germline, CDR1 is SGHDT and CDR2 YYEEEE. This CDR3 comprises 12 residues. The germline V and J ends were trimmed by 4 bases and 7 bases, with 9 bases remaining between them. CDR3 in amino acids: CASSDGGQPQHF. CDR3 bases read: TGTGCCAGCAGCGATGGGGGGCAGCCC. The whole variable domain, filled in from reference TRBV5-6 and TRBJ1-5, reads DAGVTQSPTHLIKTRGQQVTLRCSPKSGHDTVSWYQQALGQGPQFIFQYYEEEERQRGNFPDRFSGHQFPNYSSELNVNALLLGDSALYLCASSDGGQPQHFGDGTRLSIL.

This clone has a count of ten or more. The read ends 3 residues before the CDR3 terminus; that terminus is restored from the germline J gene. The J gene is TRBJ2-5, the V gene TRBV7-9; D is ambiguous. The CDR3 is 11 amino acids. Germline loops: CDR1 SEHNR, CDR2 FQNEAQ (reference sequence). Trimming removed 5 bases at V and 3 bases at J, with 4 bases between. The CDR3 sequence is CASSQEETQYF. CDR3 DNA, as far as it was read: TGTGCCAGCAGCCAGGAAGAGACC.

This clone is medium-sized by share. The read falls 3 residues short of the CDR3 end, and the missing part is taken from the germline J gene. The chain recombines TRBV29-1 with TRBJ1-2; D not certain. Trimming pared 3 bases from V and 1 base from J, leaving 21 bases between. The V gene's germline CDR1 is SQVTM and CDR2 ANQGSEA. The CDR3 extends over 17 amino acids. The DNA read from the CDR3 is TGCAGCGTTGAGTTACGGGGTTCGGCCTTGGTTAACTATGGC. It codes for CSVELRGSALVNYG. The full CDR3 protein is CSVELRGSALVNYGYTF. The entire variable domain, with the rest obtained from reference TRBV29-1 and TRBJ1-2, is as follows: SAVISQKPSRDICQRGTSLTIQCQVDSQVTMMFWYRQQPGQSLTLIATANQGSEATYESGFVIDKFPISRPNLTFSTLTVSNMSPEDSSIYLCSVELRGSALVNYGYTFGSGTRLTVV.

By proportion, this clone is medium-sized. The observed sequence ends 3 residues before the CDR3 terminus, with the missing tail filled in from the germline J gene. The rearrangement links TRBV20-1 to TRBJ2-2; D perhaps matches TRBD1 (5 bases). There are 12 residues in the CDR3. V was pared by 6 bases and J by 3 bases, with 8 bases between. Germline V CDR1 and CDR2: DFQATT, SNEGSKA (reference sequence). CDR3 residues: CSAPRDTGELFF. The sequenced CDR3 bases are TGCAGTGCACCCAGGGACACCGGGGAG.

This clone was detected a few times. The CDR3 end lies 3 residues beyond the end of the read and is filled in from the germline J gene. The chain has TRBV5-1 and TRBJ1-2; tentatively, D is TRBD1 (6 bases). Germline-derived CDR1 and CDR2 are SGHRS and YFSETQ. This CDR3 region has 12 residues. The sequenced CDR3 bases are TGCGCCAGCCGTGAGGGGGGGAAAAGC. Protein: CASREGGKS. Given in full, the CDR3 is CASREGGKSYTF.

This clone was counted ten times or more. The read comes to an end 3 residues before the CDR3 does, leaving the germline J gene to fill in the end. This chain connects TRBV7-2 to TRBJ2-7; D might be TRBD1 (5 bases). V was pared by 0 bases and J by 2 bases, with 11 bases between. CDR1 and CDR2 from the germline V gene are SGHTA and FQGNSA. The CDR3 covers 15 residues. The CDR3 sequence: CASSLARQRAYEQYF. CDR3 bases read: TGTGCCAGCAGCTTAGCGCGACAGCGAGCCTACGAG.